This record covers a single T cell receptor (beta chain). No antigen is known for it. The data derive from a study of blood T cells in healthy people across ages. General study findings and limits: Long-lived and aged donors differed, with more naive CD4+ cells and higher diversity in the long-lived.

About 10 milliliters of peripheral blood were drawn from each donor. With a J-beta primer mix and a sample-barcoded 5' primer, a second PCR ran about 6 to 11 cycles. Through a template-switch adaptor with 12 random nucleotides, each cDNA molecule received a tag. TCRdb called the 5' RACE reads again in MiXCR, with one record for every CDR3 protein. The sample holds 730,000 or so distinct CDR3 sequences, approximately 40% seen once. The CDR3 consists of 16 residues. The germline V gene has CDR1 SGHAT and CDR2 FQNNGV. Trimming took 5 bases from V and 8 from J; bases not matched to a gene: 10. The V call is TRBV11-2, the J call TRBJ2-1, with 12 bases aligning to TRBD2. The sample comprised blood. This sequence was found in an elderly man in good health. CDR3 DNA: TGTGCCAGCAGCATGACTAGCGGGAGTGGTATAGATGAGCAGTTCTTC. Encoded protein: CASSMTSGSGIDEQFF.